This TCR beta chain was sequenced during a study of Ad26.COV2.S vaccination and SARS-CoV-2 variants. Regarding the study as a whole: The TCR-based breadth and depth measures might underestimate overall T cell responses. Across vaccine and placebo recipients, the breadth of non-spike TCRs was similar.

Treatment in this sample: roughly 18 received Ad26.COV2.S at low or high dose, single or two shots; roughly five received placebo; per-sample allocation not given. Collection of samples fell on day 63 after the first vaccine or placebo injection. Cohort 1b enrolled adults aged 18-55 years in Boston. Expressing Wuhan-strain SARS-CoV-2 spike, an Ad26 vector served as the vaccine. The CDR3 totals 13 residues. The ends were cut back, 5 bases at V and 6 bases at J, with 13 bases in the middle. Germline V lookup: CDR1 SGHDT, CDR2 YYEEEE. Note on this clone: Its specificity is unknown.

TCRdb's table, derived via immunoSEQ multiplex PCR, lists solely in-frame clones and lacks some. Of 410,000 or so clones listed, around nine tenths were seen once; the top ten hold 10% to 15%. The V call is TRBV5-6, the J call TRBJ2-3; D is unclear. The receptor's source is a person aged 18-65 years who received the Ad26.COV2.S COVID-19 vaccine or a placebo. This material consisted of peripheral blood, taken in a trial of Ad26.COV2.S vaccine versus placebo. CDR3 residues: CASRNWATDTQYF. For the CDR3, the DNA is TGTGCCAGCAGAAACTGGGCCACGGATACGCAGTATTTT.